A selection of T cell receptor beta chains follows, all from one sample in a study of blood T cell repertoires in COVID-19. Generated by immunoSEQ multiplex PCR, the TCRdb table keeps only in-frame clones and is missing some. Here the sample spans 65,000 to 90,000 clones, 80% to 90% being singletons. Sequenced sample: peripheral blood. The receptor source for this set is a woman of 80 years or more with active or convalescent COVID-19. Each CDR3 is given with its conserved first and last residue. The D gene is left open where the match is weak. Size values are once, few and many counts, or a class for expanded clones, and some rows have none.

clone size: NA; V gene: TRBV5-4; D gene: TRBD1; J gene: TRBJ1-2; CDR3 DNA: TGTGCCAGCAGCTTGGCGCAGGGGGCGAGGAATGGCTACACCTTC; CDR3 protein: CASSLAQGARNGYTF
clone size: once; V gene: TRBV4-1; D gene: TRBD1; J gene: TRBJ1-2; CDR3 DNA: TGCGCCAGCAGCCAAGAGGGCGGGGACAGGTACTACACCTTC; CDR3 protein: CASSQEGGDRYYTF
clone size: NA; V gene: TRBV3-1/TRBV3-2; D gene: TRBD2; J gene: TRBJ2-7; CDR3 DNA: TGTGCCAGCAGCCAAGATAACCGGGCTAGCGGGAGAGCCTACGAGCAGTACTTC; CDR3 protein: CASSQDNRASGRAYEQYF
clone size: few; V gene: TRBV30; D gene: NA; J gene: TRBJ2-3; CDR3 DNA: TGTGCCTGGAGTGCTCGGGATACGCAGTATTTT; CDR3 protein: CAWSARDTQYF
clone size: NA; V gene: TRBV28; D gene: NA; J gene: TRBJ1-3; CDR3 DNA: TGTGCCACAACCGCGGGGACGGACTCGGGGGGCACCATATATTTT; CDR3 protein: CATTAGTDSGGTIYF
clone size: NA; V gene: TRBV2; D gene: TRBD2; J gene: TRBJ2-1; CDR3 DNA: TGTGCCAGCAGTTCCAGCCGGACTAGCGGTTGGAATGAGCAGTTCTTC; CDR3 protein: CASSSSRTSGWNEQFF
clone size: NA; V gene: TRBV7-8; D gene: TRBD1; J gene: TRBJ2-1; CDR3 DNA: TGTGCCAGCAGCTTTCCGGGACAGGGGAAAAATGAGCAGTTCTTC; CDR3 protein: CASSFPGQGKNEQFF
clone size: few; V gene: TRBV19; D gene: NA; J gene: TRBJ2-7; CDR3 DNA: TGTGCCAGTAGTATGAGGGCTGCCCCCTACGAGCAGTACTTC; CDR3 protein: CASSMRAAPYEQYF
clone size: NA; V gene: TRBV7-2; D gene: TRBD1; J gene: TRBJ2-1; CDR3 DNA: TGTGCCAGCAGCCCCTCGGGACAGGCCTACAATGAGCAGTTCTTC; CDR3 protein: CASSPSGQAYNEQFF
clone size: NA; V gene: TRBV6-6; D gene: NA; J gene: TRBJ1-2; CDR3 DNA: TGTGCCAGCGGAACAGGCTTAGGTGGCTACACCTTC; CDR3 protein: CASGTGLGGYTF
clone size: once; V gene: TRBV28; D gene: TRBD1; J gene: TRBJ1-2; CDR3 DNA: TGTGCCAGCAGTTTAGAGGCTGCAGGGGGGCATGGCTACACCTTC; CDR3 protein: CASSLEAAGGHGYTF
clone size: once; V gene: TRBV3-1/TRBV3-2; D gene: TRBD2; J gene: TRBJ2-7; CDR3 DNA: TGTGCCAGCAGCTCCAGGACTAGCGGCTACGAGCAGTACTTC; CDR3 protein: CASSSRTSGYEQYF
clone size: NA; V gene: TRBV2; D gene: TRBD2; J gene: TRBJ2-3; CDR3 DNA: TGTGCCAGCAGTAGTCGGACTAGCGGGACCGATACGCAGTATTTT; CDR3 protein: CASSSRTSGTDTQYF
clone size: NA; V gene: TRBV5-4; D gene: TRBD2; J gene: TRBJ2-2; CDR3 DNA: TGTGCCAGCAGCTTGGCCCAGCTAGCGGGAAACACCGGGGAGCTGTTTTTT; CDR3 protein: CASSLAQLAGNTGELFF
clone size: NA; V gene: TRBV28; D gene: TRBD2; J gene: TRBJ2-6; CDR3 DNA: TGTGCCAGCAGTTTCCATAGCGGGGGGGCCGGCTCTGGGGCCAACGTCCTGACTTTC; CDR3 protein: CASSFHSGGAGSGANVLTF
clone size: NA; V gene: TRBV5-4; D gene: NA; J gene: TRBJ2-2; CDR3 DNA: TGTGCCAGCAGCCTTTCAGGGAAGAACACCGGGGAGCTGTTTTTT; CDR3 protein: CASSLSGKNTGELFF
clone size: NA; V gene: TRBV28; D gene: NA; J gene: TRBJ2-7; CDR3 DNA: TGTGCCAGCAGTTTAAATCTTCCCTACGAGCAGTACTTC; CDR3 protein: CASSLNLPYEQYF
clone size: once; V gene: TRBV9; D gene: TRBD2; J gene: TRBJ2-7; CDR3 DNA: TGTGCCAGCAGCAAGCGGGGGGGCCCCCCCCACGAGCAGTACTTC; CDR3 protein: CASSKRGGPPHEQYF
clone size: NA; V gene: TRBV11-3; D gene: TRBD2; J gene: TRBJ2-3; CDR3 DNA: TGTGCCAGCAGCTTAGCACTAGCGGGAGATACAGATACGCAGTATTTT; CDR3 protein: CASSLALAGDTDTQYF
clone size: NA; V gene: TRBV19; D gene: TRBD1; J gene: TRBJ2-7; CDR3 DNA: TGTGCCAGTAGTATAGGGACAGGGATAAACTACGAGCAGTACTTC; CDR3 protein: CASSIGTGINYEQYF
clone size: few; V gene: TRBV16; D gene: TRBD1; J gene: TRBJ2-5; CDR3 DNA: TGTGCCAGCAGCCCCGGACAGGGTATCGAGACCCAGTACTTC; CDR3 protein: CASSPGQGIETQYF
clone size: NA; V gene: TRBV5-4; D gene: NA; J gene: TRBJ1-1; CDR3 DNA: TGTGCCAGCAGCCCGGTGACAGGACCAACGAACACTGAAGCTTTCTTT; CDR3 protein: CASSPVTGPTNTEAFF
clone size: NA; V gene: TRBV18; D gene: TRBD1; J gene: TRBJ1-1; CDR3 DNA: TGTGCCAGCTCCGGACAGGGGGCTGAAGCTTTCTTT; CDR3 protein: CASSGQGAEAFF
clone size: once; V gene: TRBV2; D gene: TRBD2; J gene: TRBJ2-1; CDR3 DNA: TGTGCCAGCAGTACCCAGGCGGGAGGTTTATACAATGAGCAGTTCTTC; CDR3 protein: CASSTQAGGLYNEQFF
clone size: NA; V gene: TRBV10-3; D gene: TRBD1; J gene: TRBJ2-7; CDR3 DNA: TGTGCCACAAAACCGGGACAGGGATTTTCCCAGACCTACGAGCAGTACTTC; CDR3 protein: CATKPGQGFSQTYEQYF
clone size: NA; V gene: TRBV14; D gene: NA; J gene: TRBJ1-2; CDR3 DNA: TGTGCCAGCAGCCAAGGAGTCTCGAACTATGGCTACACCTTC; CDR3 protein: CASSQGVSNYGYTF
clone size: NA; V gene: TRBV4-2; D gene: NA; J gene: TRBJ2-3; CDR3 DNA: TGTGCCAGCAGCCCAAGTTGGGCGGGATCCCCAGATACGCAGTATTTT; CDR3 protein: CASSPSWAGSPDTQYF
clone size: NA; V gene: TRBV30; D gene: NA; J gene: TRBJ1-1; CDR3 DNA: TGTGCCTGGAGGGCCGGGAGGATGAACACTGAAGCTTTCTTT; CDR3 protein: CAWRAGRMNTEAFF
clone size: NA; V gene: TRBV7-9; D gene: NA; J gene: TRBJ2-4; CDR3 DNA: TGTGCCAGCAGCTCCCCCCCGCGGGACAGTAAAAACATTCAGTACTTC; CDR3 protein: CASSSPPRDSKNIQYF
clone size: NA; V gene: TRBV5-1; D gene: NA; J gene: TRBJ2-7; CDR3 DNA: TGCGCCAGCAGCTTTCCCACCTACGAGCAGTACTTC; CDR3 protein: CASSFPTYEQYF
clone size: once; V gene: TRBV7-9; D gene: TRBD1; J gene: TRBJ1-2; CDR3 DNA: TGTGCCAGCAGCCTTACAGGGACAGGCAATTACTATGGCTACACCTTC; CDR3 protein: CASSLTGTGNYYGYTF
clone size: NA; V gene: TRBV19; D gene: NA; J gene: TRBJ2-5; CDR3 DNA: TGTGCCAGTAGTCCCCCCCGTATGCAGGGGAAAGAGACCCAGTACTTC; CDR3 protein: CASSPPRMQGKETQYF
clone size: many; V gene: TRBV6-6; D gene: NA; J gene: TRBJ1-1; CDR3 DNA: TGTGCCAGCAGTTACTCCGAAAGGCGGACTGAAGCTTTCTTT; CDR3 protein: CASSYSERRTEAFF
clone size: NA; V gene: TRBV6-5; D gene: TRBD2; J gene: TRBJ2-7; CDR3 DNA: TGTGCCAGCAGTGACTCGGCAGGGAGGGTCTACGAGCAGTACTTC; CDR3 protein: CASSDSAGRVYEQYF
clone size: NA; V gene: TRBV9; D gene: TRBD1; J gene: TRBJ1-1; CDR3 DNA: TGTGCCAGCAGCGCACAGGGGGACACCATGAACACTGAAGCTTTCTTT; CDR3 protein: CASSAQGDTMNTEAFF
clone size: NA; V gene: TRBV19; D gene: TRBD1; J gene: TRBJ2-2; CDR3 DNA: TGTGCCAGTAGTACCCCCGGACAGGGGGCTAACACCGGGGAGCTGTTTTTT; CDR3 protein: CASSTPGQGANTGELFF
clone size: NA; V gene: TRBV5-4; D gene: NA; J gene: TRBJ2-1; CDR3 DNA: TGTGCCAGCAGCTTGGAGAATCTAGTATCTGAGCAGTTCTTC; CDR3 protein: CASSLENLVSEQFF
clone size: NA; V gene: TRBV3-1/TRBV3-2; D gene: TRBD2; J gene: TRBJ2-5; CDR3 DNA: TGTGCCAGCAGCTCGGGGACTAGCGGGAGGGCCGGAGAGACCCAGTACTTC; CDR3 protein: CASSSGTSGRAGETQYF
clone size: few; V gene: TRBV9; D gene: NA; J gene: TRBJ1-3; CDR3 DNA: TGTGCCAGCAGCGTAGACCCGAGCTCTGGAAACACCATATATTTT; CDR3 protein: CASSVDPSSGNTIYF
clone size: NA; V gene: TRBV19; D gene: NA; J gene: TRBJ1-5; CDR3 DNA: TGTGCCAGTAGGCAGGGAAATCAGCCCCAGCATTTT; CDR3 protein: CASRQGNQPQHF
clone size: few; V gene: TRBV7-8; D gene: NA; J gene: TRBJ2-1; CDR3 DNA: TGTGCCAGCGGGGCGTGGCTTCGGAGTGAGCAGTTCTTC; CDR3 protein: CASGAWLRSEQFF
clone size: once; V gene: TRBV19; D gene: TRBD1; J gene: TRBJ1-2; CDR3 DNA: TGTGCCAGTAGTATATATTTGACAGGGGATGGCTACACCTTC; CDR3 protein: CASSIYLTGDGYTF
clone size: few; V gene: TRBV20-1; D gene: NA; J gene: TRBJ2-5; CDR3 DNA: TGCAGTGCTAGTCTTAGTTCCCAAACGGCCCAGTACTTC; CDR3 protein: CSASLSSQTAQYF
clone size: NA; V gene: TRBV30; D gene: NA; J gene: TRBJ2-2; CDR3 DNA: TGTGCCTGGAGTGTAGGAGGGGGGGCGAACACCGGGGAGCTGTTTTTT; CDR3 protein: CAWSVGGGANTGELFF
clone size: once; V gene: TRBV19; D gene: NA; J gene: TRBJ1-3; CDR3 DNA: TGTGCCAGTAGTATATCAGGGGCCAATCTTCGCTCTGGAAACACCATATATTTT; CDR3 protein: CASSISGANLRSGNTIYF
clone size: NA; V gene: TRBV6-5; D gene: TRBD2; J gene: TRBJ2-3; CDR3 DNA: TGTGCCAGCAGTCGGGGACTATCGGATACGCAGTATTTT; CDR3 protein: CASSRGLSDTQYF
clone size: NA; V gene: TRBV28; D gene: NA; J gene: TRBJ2-5; CDR3 DNA: TGTGCCAGCAGCTCTAGCATCACCTGGGAAGAGACCCAGTACTTC; CDR3 protein: CASSSSITWEETQYF
clone size: few; V gene: TRBV7-8; D gene: TRBD2; J gene: TRBJ2-1; CDR3 DNA: TGTGCCAGCAGCTTACCCCTCCGACTAGCGGTTTACAATGAGCAGTTCTTC; CDR3 protein: CASSLPLRLAVYNEQFF
clone size: NA; V gene: TRBV4-1; D gene: NA; J gene: TRBJ1-3; CDR3 DNA: TGCGCCAGCAGCCAAGTGGAGGGGCTATACTCTGGAAACACCATATATTTT; CDR3 protein: CASSQVEGLYSGNTIYF
clone size: NA; V gene: TRBV7-2; D gene: NA; J gene: TRBJ2-3; CDR3 DNA: TGTGCCAGCAGCTTAGAGCGCACAGGGTATCGGCCGGATACGCAGTATTTT; CDR3 protein: CASSLERTGYRPDTQYF
clone size: once; V gene: TRBV5-6; D gene: NA; J gene: TRBJ2-5; CDR3 DNA: TGTGCCAGCAGCTCGCCCAGGGGGGAAGAGACCCAGTACTTC; CDR3 protein: CASSSPRGEETQYF
clone size: NA; V gene: TRBV5-1; D gene: NA; J gene: TRBJ1-5; CDR3 DNA: TGCGCCAGCAGCTTGGGACTGACGAATCAGCCCCAGCATTTT; CDR3 protein: CASSLGLTNQPQHF
clone size: NA; V gene: TRBV19; D gene: TRBD1; J gene: TRBJ2-2; CDR3 DNA: TGTGCCACCCTCGGACAGGGGAGTCTTTACACCGGGGAGCTGTTTTTT; CDR3 protein: CATLGQGSLYTGELFF
clone size: NA; V gene: TRBV6-5; D gene: NA; J gene: TRBJ2-2; CDR3 DNA: TGTGCCAGCACCTACGACAGGCGGAACACCGGGGAGCTGTTTTTT; CDR3 protein: CASTYDRRNTGELFF
clone size: NA; V gene: TRBV11-2; D gene: NA; J gene: TRBJ1-6; CDR3 DNA: TGTGCCAGCAGCTTAGATGCGGCAGAGTATAATTCACCCCTCCACTTT; CDR3 protein: CASSLDAAEYNSPLHF
clone size: once; V gene: TRBV4-3; D gene: TRBD1; J gene: TRBJ1-3; CDR3 DNA: TGCGCCAGCAGCCAAGATAGGGGGCCTGGAAACACCATATATTTT; CDR3 protein: CASSQDRGPGNTIYF
clone size: NA; V gene: TRBV7-2; D gene: NA; J gene: TRBJ2-7; CDR3 DNA: TGTGCCAGCAGCTTACAGGGGGGATTGGAGCAGTACTTC; CDR3 protein: CASSLQGGLEQYF
clone size: NA; V gene: TRBV11-2; D gene: NA; J gene: TRBJ2-3; CDR3 DNA: TGTGCCAGCAGCTTTCGGACAGCTTCCCCAGATACGCAGTATTTT; CDR3 protein: CASSFRTASPDTQYF